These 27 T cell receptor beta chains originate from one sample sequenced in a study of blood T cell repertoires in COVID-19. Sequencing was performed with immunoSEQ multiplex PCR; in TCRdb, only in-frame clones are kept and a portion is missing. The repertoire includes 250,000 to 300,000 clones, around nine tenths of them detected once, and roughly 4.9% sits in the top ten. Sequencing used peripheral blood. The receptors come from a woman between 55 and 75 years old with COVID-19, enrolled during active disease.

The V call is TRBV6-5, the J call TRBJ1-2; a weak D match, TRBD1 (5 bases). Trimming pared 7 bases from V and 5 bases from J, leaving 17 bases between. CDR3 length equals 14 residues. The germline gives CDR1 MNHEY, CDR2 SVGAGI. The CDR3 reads CASTGRGLEYGYTF. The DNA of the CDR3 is TGTGCCAGCACAGGTCGGGGACTGGAGTATGGCTACACCTTC.

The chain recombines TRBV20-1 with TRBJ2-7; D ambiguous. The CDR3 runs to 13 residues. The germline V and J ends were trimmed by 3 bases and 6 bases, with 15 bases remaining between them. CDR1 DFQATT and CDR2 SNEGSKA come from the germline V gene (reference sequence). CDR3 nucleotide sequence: TGCAGTGCTAGTCTGACACTCTCCCCCGAGCAGTACTTC. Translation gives CSASLTLSPEQYF.

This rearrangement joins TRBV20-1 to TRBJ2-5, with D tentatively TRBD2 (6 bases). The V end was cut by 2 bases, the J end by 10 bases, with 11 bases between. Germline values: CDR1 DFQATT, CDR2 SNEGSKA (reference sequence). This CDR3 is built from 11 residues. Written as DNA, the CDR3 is TGCAGTGCTAGAATGCGGAGGGGCCAGTACTTC. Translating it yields CSARMRRGQYF.

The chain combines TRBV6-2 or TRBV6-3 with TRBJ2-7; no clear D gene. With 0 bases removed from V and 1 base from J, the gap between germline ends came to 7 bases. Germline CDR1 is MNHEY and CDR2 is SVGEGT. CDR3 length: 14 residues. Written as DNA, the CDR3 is TGTGCCAGCAGTTACTCGCTACCTTCCTACGAGCAGTACTTC. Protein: CASSYSLPSYEQYF.

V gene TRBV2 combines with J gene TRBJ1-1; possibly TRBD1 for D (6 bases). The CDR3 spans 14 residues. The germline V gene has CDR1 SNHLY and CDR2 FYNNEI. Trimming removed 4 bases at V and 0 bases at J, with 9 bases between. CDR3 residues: CASSVGQMNTEAFF. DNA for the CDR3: TGTGCCAGCAGTGTAGGACAGATGAACACTGAAGCTTTCTTT. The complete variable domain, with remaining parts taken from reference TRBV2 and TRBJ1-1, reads EPEVTQTPSHQVTQMGQEVILRCVPISNHLYFYWYRQILGQKVEFLVSFYNNEISEKSEIFDDQFSVERPDGSNFTLKIRSTKLEDSAMYFCASSVGQMNTEAFFGQGTRLTVV.

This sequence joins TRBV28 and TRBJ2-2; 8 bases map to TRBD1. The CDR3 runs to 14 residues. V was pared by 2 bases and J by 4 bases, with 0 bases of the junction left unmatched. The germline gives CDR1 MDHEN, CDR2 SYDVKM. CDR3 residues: CASSLDRGTGELFF. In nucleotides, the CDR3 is TGTGCCAGCAGTTTAGACAGGGGCACCGGGGAGCTGTTTTTT. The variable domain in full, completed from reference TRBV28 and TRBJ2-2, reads DVKVTQSSRYLVKRTGEKVFLECVQDMDHENMFWYRQDPGLGLRLIYFSYDVKMKEKGDIPEGYSVSREKKERFSLILESASTNQTSMYLCASSLDRGTGELFFGEGSRLTVL.

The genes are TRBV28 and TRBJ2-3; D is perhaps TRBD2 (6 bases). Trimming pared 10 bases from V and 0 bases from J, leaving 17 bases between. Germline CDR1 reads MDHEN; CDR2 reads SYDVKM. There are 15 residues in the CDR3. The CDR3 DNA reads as TGTGCCACCGGAGGGTATAGCGGTAGCACAGATACGCAGTATTTT. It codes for CATGGYSGSTDTQYF.

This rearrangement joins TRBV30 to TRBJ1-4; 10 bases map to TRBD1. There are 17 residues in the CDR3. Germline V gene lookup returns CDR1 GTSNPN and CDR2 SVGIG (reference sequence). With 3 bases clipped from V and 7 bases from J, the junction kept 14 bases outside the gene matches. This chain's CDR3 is CAWSDTGTGVWGEKLFF. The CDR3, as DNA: TGTGCCTGGAGCGACACCGGGACAGGGGTATGGGGTGAAAAACTGTTTTTT.

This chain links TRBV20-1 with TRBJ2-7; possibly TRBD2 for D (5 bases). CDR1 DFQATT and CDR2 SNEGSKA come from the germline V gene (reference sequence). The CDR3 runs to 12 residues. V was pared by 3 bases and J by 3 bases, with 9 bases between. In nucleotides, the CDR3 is TGCAGTGCTAGTATCGGAGGCTACGAGCAGTACTTC. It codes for CSASIGGYEQYF.

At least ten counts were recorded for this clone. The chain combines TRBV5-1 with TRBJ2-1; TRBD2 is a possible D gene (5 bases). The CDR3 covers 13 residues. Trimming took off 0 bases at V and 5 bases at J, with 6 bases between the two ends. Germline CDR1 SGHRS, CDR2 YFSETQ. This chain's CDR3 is CASSLAGNNEQFF. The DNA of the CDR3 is TGCGCCAGCAGCTTGGCGGGAAACAATGAGCAGTTCTTC.

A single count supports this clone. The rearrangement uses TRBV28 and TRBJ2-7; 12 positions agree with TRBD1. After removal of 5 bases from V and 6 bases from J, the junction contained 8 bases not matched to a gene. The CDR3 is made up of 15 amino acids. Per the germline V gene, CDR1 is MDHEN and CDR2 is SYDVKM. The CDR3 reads CASSLAGTGGSEQYF. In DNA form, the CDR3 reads TGTGCCAGCAGTCTAGCCGGGACAGGGGGCTCCGAGCAGTACTTC.

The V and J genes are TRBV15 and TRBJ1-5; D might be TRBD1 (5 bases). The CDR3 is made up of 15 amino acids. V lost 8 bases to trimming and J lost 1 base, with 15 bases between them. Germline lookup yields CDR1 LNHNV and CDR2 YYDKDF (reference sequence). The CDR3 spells CATLSAGGSNQPQHF. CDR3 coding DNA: TGTGCCACCCTCAGTGCGGGGGGAAGCAATCAGCCCCAGCATTTT.

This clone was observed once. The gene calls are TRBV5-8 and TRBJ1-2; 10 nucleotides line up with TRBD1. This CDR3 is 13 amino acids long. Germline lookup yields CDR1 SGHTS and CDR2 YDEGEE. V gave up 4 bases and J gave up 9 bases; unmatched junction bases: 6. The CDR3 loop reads CASSPGQGVRYTF. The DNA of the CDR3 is TGTGCCAGCAGCCCCGGACAGGGGGTTCGCTACACCTTC.

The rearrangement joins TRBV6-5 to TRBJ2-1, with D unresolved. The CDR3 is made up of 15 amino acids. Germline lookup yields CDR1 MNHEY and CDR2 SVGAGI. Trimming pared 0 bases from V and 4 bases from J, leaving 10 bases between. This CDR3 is CASSYSRPIYNEQFF. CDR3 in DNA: TGTGCCAGCAGTTACTCGAGGCCTATTTACAATGAGCAGTTCTTC.

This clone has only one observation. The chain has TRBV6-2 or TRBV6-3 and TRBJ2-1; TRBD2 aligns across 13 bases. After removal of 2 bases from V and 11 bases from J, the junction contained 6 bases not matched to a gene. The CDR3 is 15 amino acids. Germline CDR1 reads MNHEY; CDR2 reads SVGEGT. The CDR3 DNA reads TGTGCCAGCAGTTACCTGGGACTAGCGGGACCCAAGCAGTTCTTC. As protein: CASSYLGLAGPKQFF.

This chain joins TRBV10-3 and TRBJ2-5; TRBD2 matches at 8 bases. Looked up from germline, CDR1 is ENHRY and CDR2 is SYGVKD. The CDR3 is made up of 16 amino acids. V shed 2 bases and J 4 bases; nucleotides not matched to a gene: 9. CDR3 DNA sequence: TGTGCCATCAGTGAGCGACTAGCGAAAGTTGGAGAGACCCAGTACTTC. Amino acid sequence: CAISERLAKVGETQYF.

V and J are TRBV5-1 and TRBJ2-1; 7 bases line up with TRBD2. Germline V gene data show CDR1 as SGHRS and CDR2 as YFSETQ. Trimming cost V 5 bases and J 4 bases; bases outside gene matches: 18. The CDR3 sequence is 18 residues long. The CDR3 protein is CASSSPDRGGRSYNEQFF. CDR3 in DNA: TGCGCCAGCAGTTCGCCCGATAGAGGCGGGAGATCTTACAATGAGCAGTTCTTC.

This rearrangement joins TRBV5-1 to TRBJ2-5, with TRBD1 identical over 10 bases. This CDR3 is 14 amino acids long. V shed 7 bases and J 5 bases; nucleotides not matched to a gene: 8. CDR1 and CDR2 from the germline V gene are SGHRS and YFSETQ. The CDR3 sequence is CASQTGGGGETQYF. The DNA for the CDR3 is TGCGCCAGCCAGACAGGGGGCGGGGGTGAGACCCAGTACTTC.

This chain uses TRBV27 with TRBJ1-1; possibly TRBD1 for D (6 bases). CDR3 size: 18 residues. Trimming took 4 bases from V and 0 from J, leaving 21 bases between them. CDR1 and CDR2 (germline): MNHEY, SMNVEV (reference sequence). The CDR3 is CASSSHRAGPRMNTEAFF. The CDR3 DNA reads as TGTGCCAGCAGTTCCCACAGGGCCGGACCCCGTATGAACACTGAAGCTTTCTTT.

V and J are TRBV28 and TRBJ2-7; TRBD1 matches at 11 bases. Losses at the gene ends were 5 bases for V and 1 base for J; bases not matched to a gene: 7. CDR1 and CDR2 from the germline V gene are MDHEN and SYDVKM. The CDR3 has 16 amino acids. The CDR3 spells CASSNRGTGGSYEQYF. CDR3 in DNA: TGTGCCAGCAGTAACCGCGGGACAGGGGGGTCCTACGAGCAGTACTTC.

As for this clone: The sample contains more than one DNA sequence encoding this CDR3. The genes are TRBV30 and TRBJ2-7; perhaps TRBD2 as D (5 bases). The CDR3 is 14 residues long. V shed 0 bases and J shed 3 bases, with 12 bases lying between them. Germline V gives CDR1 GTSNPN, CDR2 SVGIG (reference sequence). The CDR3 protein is CAWSVGGYGYEQYF. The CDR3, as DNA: TGTGCCTGGAGTGTTGGCGGGTACGGCTACGAGCAGTACTTC.

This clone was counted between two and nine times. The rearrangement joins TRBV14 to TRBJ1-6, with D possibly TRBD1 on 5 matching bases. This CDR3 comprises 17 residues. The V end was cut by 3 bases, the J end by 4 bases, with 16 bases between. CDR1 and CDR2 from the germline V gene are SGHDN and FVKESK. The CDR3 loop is CASSHTNAGPYNSPLHF. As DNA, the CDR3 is TGTGCCAGCAGCCATACGAACGCGGGACCGTATAATTCACCCCTCCACTTT. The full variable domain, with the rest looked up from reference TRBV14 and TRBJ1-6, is EAGVTQFPSHSVIEKGQTVTLRCDPISGHDNLYWYRRVMGKEIKFLLHFVKESKQDESGMPNNRFLAERTGGTYSTLKVQPAELEDSGVYFCASSHTNAGPYNSPLHFGNGTRLTVT.

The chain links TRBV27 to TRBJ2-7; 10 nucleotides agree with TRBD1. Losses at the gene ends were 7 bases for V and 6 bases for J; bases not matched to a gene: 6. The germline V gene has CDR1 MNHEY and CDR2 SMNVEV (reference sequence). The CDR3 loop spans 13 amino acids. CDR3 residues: CASNTGQGGEQYF. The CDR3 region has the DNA TGTGCCAGCAATACCGGACAGGGGGGCGAGCAGTACTTC.

In DNA form, the CDR3 reads TGTGCCAGCAGACCCGCGGGGGGCGGGGGCTACACCTTC. It is translated as CASRPAGGGGYTF. V gene TRBV28 combines with J gene TRBJ1-2; tentatively, D is TRBD1 (6 bases). The CDR3 contains 13 residues. Germline V gene sequence: CDR1 MDHEN, CDR2 SYDVKM. V lost 6 bases and J 8 bases, leaving 16 bases between the germline ends.

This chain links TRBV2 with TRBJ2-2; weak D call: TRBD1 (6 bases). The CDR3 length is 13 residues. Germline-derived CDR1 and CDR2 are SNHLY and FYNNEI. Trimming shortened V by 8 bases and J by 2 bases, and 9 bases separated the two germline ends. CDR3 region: CASRTDNTGELFF. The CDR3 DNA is TGTGCCAGCCGGACAGACAACACCGGGGAGCTGTTTTTT.

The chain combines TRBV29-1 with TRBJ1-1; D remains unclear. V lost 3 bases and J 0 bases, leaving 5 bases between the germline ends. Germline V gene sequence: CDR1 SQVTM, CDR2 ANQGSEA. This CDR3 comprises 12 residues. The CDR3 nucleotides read TGCAGCGTTGACAAATTGAACACTGAAGCTTTCTTT. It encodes CSVDKLNTEAFF.

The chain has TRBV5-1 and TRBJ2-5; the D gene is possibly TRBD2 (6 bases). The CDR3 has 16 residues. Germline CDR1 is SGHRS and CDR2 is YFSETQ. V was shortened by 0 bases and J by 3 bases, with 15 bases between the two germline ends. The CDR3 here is CASSLEEGPVEETQYF. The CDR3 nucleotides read TGCGCCAGCAGCTTGGAGGAGGGCCCAGTGGAAGAGACCCAGTACTTC.